This T cell receptor (beta chain) emerged from a study of regulatory T cells in long-lasting Graves disease. Time point noted: newly diagnosed GD, antithyroid drugs for less than 3 months. PBMC RNA was the source of the TCR library. This clonotype showed up many times. With iRepertoire HTBI primers and Arm-PCR of CDR3 regions, TCR beta libraries were built. TCRdb processed the multiplex PCR reads anew with MiXCR; each CDR3 protein has one entry. The sample includes roughly 530,000 distinct CDR3 sequences, roughly a sixth of them seen just once. The germline V gene has CDR1 GTSNPN and CDR2 SVGIG (reference sequence). Trimming pared 3 bases from V and 4 bases from J, leaving 12 bases between. This CDR3 comprises 13 residues. The data also belong to a second study, concerning T cells in Graves' hyperthyroidism and ophthalmopathy.

This clonotype was obtained from a woman aged 35 to 60 with Graves disease. Sequenced material: peripheral blood mononuclear cells (PBMCs), taken at new diagnosis, from a patient treated with antithyroid drugs. The chain combines TRBV30 with TRBJ1-2, with D unresolved. The CDR3 nucleotides are TGTGCCTGGAGCCGGGGATCCTCCTATGGCTACACCTTC. Translating it yields CAWSRGSSYGYTF.